This TCR beta chain was sequenced during a study of T cell responses to AZD1222 COVID-19 vaccine. Notes on this clone: Its antigen is not known.

Sequenced by immunoSEQ multiplex PCR; TCRdb stores in-frame clones only, minus some. The table shows 55,000 to 70,000 clones, with roughly nine tenths occurring only once. The CDR3 runs 15 residues. Germline loops: CDR1 SGDLS, CDR2 YYNGEE. V was shortened by 3 bases and J by 0 bases, with 11 bases between the two germline ends. Study-level results: There were repertoire samples only from the period after the peak T cell response. With dominance at 160-218 and 743-854, vaccine-associated CD4 TCRs spanned spike. Baseline antibody screening turned up just a handful of seropositive AZD1222 recipients.

The receptor was isolated from an adult who received the AZD1222 COVID-19 vaccine. The source material was peripheral blood, sampled 28 days after the second AZD1222 dose. The chain links TRBV9 to TRBJ2-3; TRBD1 or TRBD2 may be the D gene (5 bases each). CDR3 residues: CASSATGRSTDTQYF. The CDR3 DNA reads as TGTGCCAGCAGCGCGACGGGACGAAGCACAGATACGCAGTATTTT.